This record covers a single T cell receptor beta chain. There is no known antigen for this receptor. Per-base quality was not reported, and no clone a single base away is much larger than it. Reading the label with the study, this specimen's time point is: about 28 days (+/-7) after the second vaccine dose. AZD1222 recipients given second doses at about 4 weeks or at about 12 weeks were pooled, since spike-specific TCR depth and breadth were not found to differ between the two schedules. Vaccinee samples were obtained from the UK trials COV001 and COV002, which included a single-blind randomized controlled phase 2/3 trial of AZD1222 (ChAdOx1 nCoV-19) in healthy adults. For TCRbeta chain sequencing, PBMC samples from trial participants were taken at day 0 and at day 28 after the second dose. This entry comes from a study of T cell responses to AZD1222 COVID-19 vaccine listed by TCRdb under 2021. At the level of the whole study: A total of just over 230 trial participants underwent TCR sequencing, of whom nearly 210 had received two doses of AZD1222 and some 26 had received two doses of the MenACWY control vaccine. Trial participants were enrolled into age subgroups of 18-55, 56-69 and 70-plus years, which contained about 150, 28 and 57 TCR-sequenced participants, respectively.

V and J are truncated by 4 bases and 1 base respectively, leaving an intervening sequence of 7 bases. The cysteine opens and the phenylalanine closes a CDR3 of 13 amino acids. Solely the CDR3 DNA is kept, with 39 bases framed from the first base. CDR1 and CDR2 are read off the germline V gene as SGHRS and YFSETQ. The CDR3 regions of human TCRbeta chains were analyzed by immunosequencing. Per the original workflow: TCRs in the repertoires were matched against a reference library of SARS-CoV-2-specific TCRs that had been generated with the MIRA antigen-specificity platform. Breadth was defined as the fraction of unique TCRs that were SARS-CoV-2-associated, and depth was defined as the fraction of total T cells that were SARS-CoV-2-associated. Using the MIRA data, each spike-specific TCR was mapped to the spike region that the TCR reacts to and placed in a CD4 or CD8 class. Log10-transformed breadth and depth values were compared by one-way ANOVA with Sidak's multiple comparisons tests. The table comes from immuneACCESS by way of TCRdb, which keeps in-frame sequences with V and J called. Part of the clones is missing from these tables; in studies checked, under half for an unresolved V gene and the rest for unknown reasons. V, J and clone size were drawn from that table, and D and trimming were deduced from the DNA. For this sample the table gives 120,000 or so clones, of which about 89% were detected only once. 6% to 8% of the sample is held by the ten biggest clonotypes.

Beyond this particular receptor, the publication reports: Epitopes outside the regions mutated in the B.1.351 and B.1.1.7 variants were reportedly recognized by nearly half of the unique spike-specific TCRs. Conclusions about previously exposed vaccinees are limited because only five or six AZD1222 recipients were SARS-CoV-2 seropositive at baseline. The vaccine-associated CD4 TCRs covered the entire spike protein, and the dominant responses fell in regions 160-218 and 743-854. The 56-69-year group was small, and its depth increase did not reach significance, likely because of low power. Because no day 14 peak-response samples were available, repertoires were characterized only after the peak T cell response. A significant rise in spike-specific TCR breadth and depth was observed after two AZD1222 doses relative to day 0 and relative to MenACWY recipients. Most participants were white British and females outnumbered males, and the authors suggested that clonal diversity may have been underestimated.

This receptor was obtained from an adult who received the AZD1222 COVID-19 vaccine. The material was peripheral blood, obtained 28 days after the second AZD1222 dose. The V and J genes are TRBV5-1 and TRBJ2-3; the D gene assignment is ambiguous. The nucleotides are TGCGCCAGCAGCGTGCAGGGCACAGATACGCAGTATTTT. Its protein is CASSVQGTDTQYF. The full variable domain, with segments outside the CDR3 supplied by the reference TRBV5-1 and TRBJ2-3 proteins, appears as KAGVTQTPRYLIKTRGQQVTLSCSPISGHRSVSWYQQTPGQGLQFLFEYFSETQRNKGNFPGRFSGRQFSNSRSEMNVSTLELGDSALYLCASSVQGTDTQYFGPGTRLTVL.